A single sample is the source of the 12 T cell receptor beta chains below, sequenced in a study. Measured with immunoSEQ multiplex PCR; TCRdb has only the in-frame clones, and not every one. The sample contains 60,000 to 85,000 clones, over 85% of which appear only once. The sample was PBMCs. The receptors derive from a man aged 35-49 years with rheumatoid arthritis.

The CDR3 region has the DNA TGTGCCAGCAGCGGGCGTGAAGCTTTCTTT. Translated: CASSGREAFF. This rearrangement joins TRBV28 to TRBJ1-1; D not resolved. The CDR3 runs 10 residues. Trimming took 6 bases from V and 7 from J, leaving 6 bases between them. From germline, CDR1 is MDHEN and CDR2 SYDVKM. Combining the CDR3 with reference TRBV28 and TRBJ1-1 gives the whole variable domain DVKVTQSSRYLVKRTGEKVFLECVQDMDHENMFWYRQDPGLGLRLIYFSYDVKMKEKGDIPEGYSVSREKKERFSLILESASTNQTSMYLCASSGREAFFGQGTRLTVV.

The genes are TRBV7-2 and TRBJ1-6; D call uncertain. The length of the CDR3 is 15 residues. V shed 3 bases and J shed 9 bases, with 15 bases lying between them. Germline CDR1 is SGHTA and CDR2 is FQGNSA. CDR3 amino acids: CASSFETQIISPLHF. CDR3 sequence (DNA): TGTGCCAGCAGCTTCGAGACCCAAATTATTTCACCCCTCCACTTT.

This chain connects TRBV5-5 to TRBJ1-4; D is uncertain. The CDR3 spans 15 residues. CDR1 SGHKS and CDR2 YYEKEE come from the germline V gene (reference sequence). V was cut by 6 bases and J by 2 bases, with 14 bases left in between. The CDR3 reads CASNFEWATNEKLFF. The CDR3 DNA reads TGTGCCAGCAACTTTGAGTGGGCGACTAATGAAAAACTGTTTTTT.

The gene calls are TRBV28 and TRBJ2-1; D is unresolved. The CDR3 length is 13 residues. CDR1 is MDHEN and CDR2 is SYDVKM in the germline V gene. V shed 6 bases and J shed 5 bases, with 11 bases lying between them. The chain's CDR3 is CASRLRLDNEQFF. CDR3 DNA sequence: TGTGCCAGCAGACTGAGACTCGACAATGAGCAGTTCTTC.

A single count supports this clone. The V gene is TRBV7-6, the J gene TRBJ2-7, with D possibly TRBD1 on 6 matching bases. This CDR3 comprises 14 residues. V was trimmed by 0 bases and J by 5 bases, leaving 11 bases between them. Germline values: CDR1 SGHVS, CDR2 FNYEAQ. The CDR3 DNA reads TGTGCCAGCAGCTTAGCTACAGGGCAACACGAGCAGTACTTC. The encoded protein is CASSLATGQHEQYF.

The chain joins TRBV5-5 to TRBJ1-1, with D possibly matching TRBD1 (5 bases). CDR1 and CDR2 from the germline V gene are SGHKS and YYEKEE (reference sequence). The CDR3 has 15 amino acids. Trimming took off 3 bases at V and 8 bases at J, with 20 bases between the two ends. The CDR3 coding sequence is TGTGCCAGCAGCTGGGGCCCAGCGGCAGGCCAGGAAGCTTTCTTT. Its protein is CASSWGPAAGQEAFF.

There are a few counts of this clone. The chain joins TRBV3-1 (or the pseudogene TRBV3-2) to TRBJ2-7, with D perhaps TRBD1 (5 bases). CDR1 and CDR2 (germline): LGHDT, YNNKEL (reference sequence). Between the trimmed V and J ends, which lost 2 bases and 3 bases, there was a span of 17 bases. There are 16 residues in the CDR3. CDR3 nucleotide sequence: TGTGCCAGCAGCCAACCCAAGGGTCGACAGCACTACGAGCAGTACTTC. It encodes CASSQPKGRQHYEQYF.

V and J are TRBV6-5 and TRBJ1-5, with D maybe TRBD1 (6 bases). V was pared by 5 bases and J by 3 bases, with 14 bases between. CDR1 is MNHEY, CDR2 SVGAGI, per germline. CDR3 length: 15 residues. The CDR3 DNA follows: TGTGCCAGCAGTACAAACGGACAGCCCAATCAGCCCCAGCATTTT. Protein sequence: CASSTNGQPNQPQHF.

The rearrangement uses TRBV24-1 and TRBJ2-1, with TRBD1 as a possible D gene (5 bases). The CDR3 contains 16 residues. The V end lost 4 bases, the J end lost 5 bases, and 17 bases lay between the germline ends. In germline, CDR1 is KGHDR, CDR2 SFDVKD. The CDR3 coding sequence is TGTGCCACCAGTGACCGGATCAGGGTCCCTAACAATGAGCAGTTCTTC. Residues: CATSDRIRVPNNEQFF.

The V and J genes are TRBV4-1 and TRBJ1-2; D is undetermined. Germline-derived CDR1 and CDR2 are MGHRA and YSYEKL. The CDR3 consists of 15 residues. The V gene lost 1 base and the J gene lost 6 bases, with 15 bases spanning the gap. CDR3 residues: CASSQGPTTRDGYTF. The CDR3, as DNA: TGCGCCAGCAGCCAAGGGCCTACGACTCGGGATGGCTACACCTTC.

The gene calls are TRBV6-5 and TRBJ1-2; weak D call: TRBD1 (5 bases). Germline CDR1 MNHEY, CDR2 SVGAGI. The CDR3 has 13 residues. V was pared by 10 bases and J by 2 bases, with 14 bases between. CDR3 in amino acids: CATHQGLNYGYTF. In nucleotides, the CDR3 is TGTGCCACTCACCAGGGACTAAACTATGGCTACACCTTC.

The chain joins TRBV7-2 to TRBJ2-3, with 13 nucleotides matching TRBD2. CDR3 length equals 18 residues. Germline CDR1 SGHTA, CDR2 FQGNSA. V was clipped by 0 bases and J by 3 bases; unmatched bases: 6. The CDR3 spells CASSLAWTSGRSTDTQYF. The CDR3 DNA reads TGTGCCAGCAGCTTAGCGTGGACTAGCGGGAGATCAACAGATACGCAGTATTTT.